This TCR beta chain appears in the sequencing data of a study of blood T cell repertoires in COVID-19. Study-wide context: Acute and convalescent COVID-19 samples came from the United States, Italy and Spain. T cells, B-cell-depleted T cells, or PBMCs provided the cDNA or gDNA that served as material.

V trimming: 5 bases; J trimming: 3 bases; junction bases outside the gene matches: 9. Per the germline V gene, CDR1 is PRHDT and CDR2 is FYEKMQ (reference sequence). This CDR3 contains 17 residues. Source study methods: Using reference gene primer amplification, nucleated cell counts were estimated. Repertoires were generated with immunoSEQ multiplex PCR, while TCRdb's copy carries only in-frame clones and drops some. V and J calls and clone size follow that table, whereas D and trimming were derived from the DNA. The sample has tens of thousands of clones, more than 75% seen once. The sequenced material came from peripheral blood. The chain is built from TRBV13 and TRBJ2-2; the match to TRBD2 covers 10 bases. The TCR originated in an elderly woman with acute or convalescent COVID-19. This CDR3 is CASSAPGLAQHTGELFF. CDR3 nucleotides: TGTGCCAGCAGCGCACCGGGACTAGCGCAACACACCGGGGAGCTGTTTTTT.